The T cell receptor beta chain under discussion was sequenced for a study of CD8 T cells in ankylosing spondylitis. Quantitative 5'-RACE with molecular barcodes generated TCR beta libraries. TCRdb re-called the 5' RACE reads through MiXCR, storing one row per CDR3 protein. The sample holds roughly 700,000 distinct CDR3 sequences, roughly 20% seen once. Findings of the study overall: Blood from ankylosing spondylitis patients appeared to carry a characteristic roughly 8-variant TCR beta motif. According to the report, clones linked to the disease were significantly enriched in matched synovial fluid samples taken from ankylosing spondylitis patients. The disease-linked clones had a CD8+ phenotype and low blood frequencies. Earlier literature documents some of the motif variants in reactive arthritis synovial fluid and blood.

This clonotype occurred a few times. Its antigen is not identified. This sequence originates from a male donor with ankylosing spondylitis. What was sequenced was blood, either unsorted or a sorted T cell fraction (not recorded which).

The CDR3 spells CASSGGRSSTDTQYF. CDR3 DNA: TGTGCCAGCAGTGGGGGGCGCTCTAGCACAGATACGCAGTATTTT. The genes are TRBV12-3 or TRBV12-4 and TRBJ2-3, with D perhaps matching TRBD1 or TRBD2 (6 bases each). The CDR3 consists of 15 residues. V was shortened by 5 bases and J by 0 bases, with 12 bases between the two germline ends.